Shown below are 8 T cell receptor beta chains from a single sample sequenced in a study of T cells in Graves' hyperthyroidism and ophthalmopathy. RNA transcripts provided the source from which TCR beta CDR3 regions were amplified. The HTBI primer set served for first-round RT-PCR of the TCR CDR3. Using its own MiXCR run on the multiplex PCR reads, TCRdb lists one record per CDR3 protein. Found here are about 350,000 distinct CDR3 sequences, approximately 18% of them singletons; the top ten hold around 15%. The sequenced sample was blood. These TCRs come from a woman in her 40s with Graves' ophthalmopathy.

The V and J genes are TRBV11-2 and TRBJ2-6; no reliable D call. V was cut by 0 bases and J by 1 base, with 10 bases left in between. Germline V gene data show CDR1 as SGHAT and CDR2 as FQNNGV. The CDR3 loop spans 17 amino acids. This CDR3 reads CASSLDVGQSGANVLTF. The CDR3 DNA follows: TGTGCCAGCAGCTTAGATGTCGGTCAATCTGGGGCCAACGTCCTGACTTTC.

The J gene is TRBJ1-2, the V gene TRBV6-1; 9 bases fit TRBD1. Germline V lookup: CDR1 MNHNS, CDR2 SASEGT. The CDR3 is 15 residues long. Germline trimming cut 6 bases from V and 5 bases from J; bases unmatched to any gene: 10. The CDR3 protein is CASRPSLTGGYGYTF. In nucleotides, the CDR3 is TGTGCCAGCAGACCGAGCTTGACAGGGGGGTATGGCTACACCTTC.

Concerning this clonotype itself: A junction end diverges from the germline sequence, so it may reflect a read error. J is TRBJ1-1 and V is TRBV15, with a tentative D call TRBD1 (6 bases). Germline CDR1 LNHNV, CDR2 YYDKDF (reference sequence). This CDR3 is built from 16 residues. The CDR3 nucleotides read TGTGCCACCAGCAGAGAGGACAAGGGGGTGAACACTGAAGCTTCCTTT. The encoded protein is CATSREDKGVNTEASF.

This clonotype was counted ten times or more. J is TRBJ2-4 and V is TRBV28; tentative D call: TRBD1 (5 bases). The CDR3 is 15 residues long. Trimming cost V 4 bases and J 1 base, with 11 bases left between them. In germline, CDR1 is MDHEN, CDR2 SYDVKM. CDR3 DNA sequence: TGTGCCAGCAGTTGGGTGTCAGGGGCCAAAAACATTCAGTACTTC. Encoded protein: CASSWVSGAKNIQYF.

This chain connects TRBV10-3 to TRBJ2-1; D gene unclear. This CDR3 region has 14 residues. V lost 6 bases, J lost 7 bases, and 16 bases lay in between. CDR1 ENHRY and CDR2 SYGVKD come from the germline V gene. The CDR3 DNA sequence: TGTGCCATCAGGGGTACCCATCAGGCGAATGAGCAGTTCTTC. Amino acid sequence: CAIRGTHQANEQFF.

At least ten counts were recorded for this clonotype. This clone may be a read error of a much larger clone one base away. The V call is TRBV28, the J call TRBJ1-1; a possible D gene is TRBD1 (5 bases). Germline CDR1 reads MDHEN; CDR2 reads SYDVKM. The CDR3 has 12 amino acids. Trimming shortened V by 7 bases and J by 1 base, and 7 bases separated the two germline ends. As DNA, the CDR3 is TGTGCCAGCATCGGGGGGAACACTGAAGCTTTCTTT. Its protein product is CASIGGNTEAFF.

This clonotype was found a few times. This chain connects TRBV20-1 to TRBJ1-6; 10 positions agree with TRBD1. The CDR3 is made up of 14 amino acids. The ends lost 8 bases at V and 10 bases at J; junction bases unmatched: 11. Germline-derived CDR1 and CDR2 are DFQATT and SNEGSKA (reference sequence). The CDR3 DNA sequence: TGCAGTACAACCGGGACAGGGGTATTCTCACCCCTCCACTTT. As protein: CSTTGTGVFSPLHF.

This clonotype was detected ten times or more. A much bigger clone sits one base away, suggesting this may be a read error. The chain employs TRBV6-1 and TRBJ1-1; 8 nucleotides match TRBD1. Germline CDR1 and CDR2: MNHNS and SASEGT. V trimming: 7 bases; J trimming: 5 bases; junction bases outside the gene matches: 9. This CDR3 comprises 14 residues. CDR3 in amino acids: CASNEVDRATEAFF. The CDR3 DNA sequence: TGTGCCAGCAATGAGGTGGACAGGGCGACTGAAGCTTTCTTT.